These T cell receptor beta chains were read from a single sample in a study of blood T cell repertoires in COVID-19. Here immunoSEQ multiplex PCR was the method, and the copy in TCRdb shows in-frame clones only, minus some. The sample gives approximately 200,000 clones, roughly 83% of which show up once; about 9.6% is in the top ten. The sample taken for sequencing was PBMCs or T cells enriched from blood (not recorded which). The receptor set was obtained from a woman in her 30s who had recovered from COVID-19. The CDR3 runs from the conserved cysteine through the conserved F or W. The D gene is left open where the match is weak. Clone size is not always given. Where it is, it says once, few, many or a class for expanded clones.

TRBV5-1	.	TRBD1	TRBJ1-2	TGCGCCAGCAGCTCCGATACAGGGGCGAGGGGCTATGGCTACACCTTC	CASSSDTGARGYGYTF
TRBV27	.	.	TRBJ1-5	TGTGCCAGCAGTCCGAATTCCCCCCGACACGGGGGAAATCAGCCCCAGCATTTT	CASSPNSPRHGGNQPQHF
TRBV3-1/TRBV3-2	.	.	TRBJ2-2	TGTGCCAGCAGCCAAGGGCAGGGTGAGCTGTTTTTT	CASSQGQGELFF
TRBV12-3/TRBV12-4	few	TRBD1	TRBJ1-1	TGTGCCAGCGGACAGGGCTTTAGCACTGAAGCTTTCTTT	CASGQGFSTEAFF
TRBV11-3	.	TRBD1	TRBJ2-3	TGTGCCAGCGCCAACCGGGACAGGGGCCCTGAAACGCAGTATTTT	CASANRDRGPETQYF
TRBV7-2	.	.	TRBJ2-7	TGTGCCAGCGGGCAGGGGCCAGGGTACGAGCAGTACTTC	CASGQGPGYEQYF
TRBV4-2	.	.	TRBJ2-1	TGTGCCAGCAGCCAAGAGGGTGAGGGAGCCTACAATGAGCAGTTCTTC	CASSQEGEGAYNEQFF
TRBV28	.	TRBD2	TRBJ2-7	TGTGCCAGCAGACCCTACGGGGACTACCGAAGCGAGCAGTACTTC	CASRPYGDYRSEQYF
TRBV7-2	.	.	TRBJ2-1	TGTGCCAGCAGCGACCTACGCGGTGCGGGATGGATGAATGAGCAGTTCTTC	CASSDLRGAGWMNEQFF
TRBV7-2	.	.	TRBJ2-7	TGTGCCAGCAGCTTAATCTCGGGAGCGAATTACGAGCAGTACTTC	CASSLISGANYEQYF
TRBV6-1	.	.	TRBJ1-2	TGTGCCAGCAGTGAAACAGGGAACTATGGCTACACCTTC	CASSETGNYGYTF
TRBV28	.	TRBD2	TRBJ2-1	TGTGCCAGCAGCTCTAAGCGGGACCACTCCTACAATGAGCAGTTCTTC	CASSSKRDHSYNEQFF
TRBV9	.	TRBD2	TRBJ2-3	TGTGCCAGCAGCGTAGCTGGACTAGCGGGAGGGCCCTCGGATACGCAGTATTTT	CASSVAGLAGGPSDTQYF
TRBV29-1	.	TRBD1	TRBJ1-3	TGCAGCGTTGACTCGACAGGGGATGGAAACACCATATATTTT	CSVDSTGDGNTIYF
TRBV19	.	TRBD2	TRBJ2-2	TGTGCCAGTAGTATTCAAGGCCTAGCGGGTAACACCGGGGAGCTGTTTTTT	CASSIQGLAGNTGELFF
TRBV28	.	.	TRBJ2-3	TGTGCCAGCAGTTTCCGGAGCACAGATACGCAGTATTTT	CASSFRSTDTQYF
TRBV10-2	.	TRBD2	TRBJ2-5	TGCGCCAGCAGCAGACTAGCGGGAGTGGGGGAGACCCAGTACTTC	CASSRLAGVGETQYF
TRBV6-5	.	.	TRBJ1-2	TGTGCCAGCAGTTACCAGATCAGGGGAGCTAACTATGGCTACACCTTC	CASSYQIRGANYGYTF
TRBV5-6	.	TRBD1	TRBJ2-5	TGTGCCAGCAGCTTGATGGGACAGGGTGTGTCAGAGACCCAGTACTTC	CASSLMGQGVSETQYF
TRBV30	.	.	TRBJ1-1	TGTGCCTTTCTACTCCAGGCGAACACTGAAGCTTTCTTT	CAFLLQANTEAFF
TRBV6-4	few	TRBD1	TRBJ1-1	TGTGCCAGCAGGATGGGACAGGGTGTAACTGAAGCTTTCTTT	CASRMGQGVTEAFF
TRBV18	.	.	TRBJ2-7	TGTGCCAGCTCACCAGGGCAGCTCTCCTACGAGCAGTACTTC	CASSPGQLSYEQYF
TRBV18	.	TRBD1	TRBJ1-2	TGTGCCAGCTCACCAGACTTACAGGGGAAGGACGGCTACACCTTC	CASSPDLQGKDGYTF
TRBV5-1	.	.	TRBJ1-2	TGCGCCAGCAGCCACGGGACAAACCCTTTTTATGGCTACACCTTC	CASSHGTNPFYGYTF
TRBV7-9	.	.	TRBJ2-1	TGTGCCAGCAGTAAACAGGGGACTCATGAGCAGTTCTTC	CASSKQGTHEQFF
TRBV5-1	.	.	TRBJ2-7	TGCGCCAGCAGCTTGGCTAGCCCTTTAAGGTACGAGCAGTACTTC	CASSLASPLRYEQYF